Listed below are T cell receptor beta chains from one sample, sequenced in a study of cytomegalovirus exposure and HLA in healthy donors. Data came from immunoSEQ multiplex PCR; TCRdb stores just in-frame clones and leaves some out. Among about 150,000 clones listed, 80% were seen once. Source material: PBMCs. These receptors all come from a woman in her thirties or forties in good health and CMV-seropositive. The CDR3 runs from the conserved cysteine through the conserved F or W. Fields, in order: J gene, D gene, CDR3 length, V gene, clone size, CDR3 DNA, CDR3 protein. D genes are given only for firm matches. Where a row states a size, it is once, few, many or the class of an expanded clone; other rows omit it.

TRBJ2-5,.,12,TRBV5-1,few,TGCGCCAGCAGTCCCTCGAGAGAGACCCAGTACTTC,CASSPSRETQYF
TRBJ1-1,TRBD1,14,TRBV28,.,TGTGCCAGCAGCCCCTCGACAGGGGGCACTGAAGCTTTCTTT,CASSPSTGGTEAFF
TRBJ1-1,.,14,TRBV30,.,TGTGCCTGGAAGGAGGGATGGATGAACACTGAAGCTTTCTTT,CAWKEGWMNTEAFF
TRBJ2-2,TRBD2,16,TRBV5-1,few,TGCGCCAGTCACCCTTTAGGCGGGAGCGGGGCCGGGGAGCTGTTTTTT,CASHPLGGSGAGELFF
TRBJ1-1,.,14,TRBV7-9,.,TGTGCCAGCAGCGCTGGACAGTGGGACACTGAAGCTTTCTTT,CASSAGQWDTEAFF
TRBJ1-1,.,14,TRBV28,.,TGTGCCAGCAGTTTACTCGTCAGTCACGCTGAAGCTTTCTTT,CASSLLVSHAEAFF
TRBJ2-7,TRBD1,14,TRBV30,.,TGTGCCTGGAGTACCGGGACAGGGTCGTTTGAGCAGTACTTC,CAWSTGTGSFEQYF
TRBJ2-7,.,13,TRBV5-4,.,TGTGCCAGCAGCTTGACAGGGTCCTACGAGCAGTACTTC,CASSLTGSYEQYF
TRBJ2-6,.,16,TRBV7-3,.,TGTGCCAGCAGCTTAACTGGACACTCTGGGGCCAACGTCCTGACTTTC,CASSLTGHSGANVLTF
TRBJ2-1,.,16,TRBV5-6,.,TGTGCCAGCAGCTTGTCGGTAGGGGCGGCCTACAATGAGCAGTTCTTC,CASSLSVGAAYNEQFF
TRBJ2-7,.,11,TRBV6-5,.,TGTGCCAGCAGCTTTTTCGGCGAGCAGTACTTC,CASSFFGEQYF